This TCR beta chain was recorded in a study of T cells in Graves' hyperthyroidism and ophthalmopathy (dated 2019 in TCRdb). Broadly, across the study: TCR V-J signatures able to tell the groups apart were searched for in a discovery cohort of around 95 patients, of whom roughly 42 had Graves' ophthalmopathy and 55 to 65 had stable Graves' hyperthyroidism. For training and testing, the 80 to 100 patients in the discovery cohort were randomly divided in a 7:3 ratio. TCR Vbeta CDR3 sequencing of 130 to 150 peripheral blood samples (under 45 ophthalmopathy, 75 hyperthyroidism and approximately 17 progressor patients) is reported in the paper. Following sampling, methimazole starting at 30 mg daily was given to hyperthyroidism patients, and high-dose intravenous methylprednisolone was given to ophthalmopathy patients. Whether ophthalmopathy could be predicted prospectively was tested in an independent validation cohort made up of roughly 19 hyperthyroidism patients plus 17 patients who later progressed to ophthalmopathy. The study also compared thyroid tissue and blood T-cell repertoires from 6 or 7 Graves' hyperthyroidism patients.

A note on this clonotype: This receptor's antigen is unknown. No quality values exist for individual bases; no much larger clone is one base distant.

Patients with uncontrolled infections, other autoimmune diseases, pregnancy or lactation were excluded. Diagnoses were based on clinical symptoms, serum thyroxine and TRAb, thyroid ultrasound and orbital computed tomography. Total RNA was extracted using Trizol reagent, and RNA quality was assessed on an Agilent 2100 Bioanalyzer. TCR beta CDR3 regions were amplified from RNA transcripts. A first-round RT-PCR of the TCR CDR3 used the HTBI primer set with the Qiagen OneStep RT-PCR kit. A second multiplex PCR round built the libraries, followed by size selection and purification. Libraries were sequenced paired-end with 100 bp reads on an Illumina HiSeq2000. Under the source paper's analysis protocol: SOAPnuke was used to process the raw data, removing reads that contained adapters or uncalled bases, had a mean Phred below 15, or lacked an exact match to the constant primer or identifier. COPE v1.2.5 was used to merge the high-quality paired reads, and each unique nucleotide sequence was defined as a clonotype. MiTCR v1.1 was used to align clonotypes to the IMGT TRBV, TRBD and TRBJ reference segments. The analysis included only V-J combinations with a frequency above 0.0001, which together covered approximately 99% of the repertoires. The TCS score was defined as the ratio of F50 (clonal expansion) to E x V (chaos), calculated using BLOSUM62-based TCRdist between CDR3 peptides within each V-J. Welch's t-statistics and random forest reduced 500 to 650 V-J features to fewer than 15, which were used in a naive Bayes classifier (R e1071). The similarity between thyroid and blood repertoires was quantified using the Morisita-Horn index. The raw public reads went through TCRdb reprocessing: fastp at Q25, MiXCR clone calling, in-frame beta chains kept. Duplicate CDR3 protein sequences are folded into a single record with the most common DNA and genes. The V and J calls and clone size come from TCRdb's table, not from the authors' own analysis. The sample table holds about 570,000 distinct CDR3 sequences, of which 46% were seen once. The ten largest clones add up to 15% to 20% of the sample.

The investigation overall reported the following: Most expanded thyroid clonotypes (frequency above 0.001) were also detected in blood, suggesting blood repertoires may reflect thyroid immune responses. A 13 V-J signature model separated ophthalmopathy from stable hyperthyroidism, with around 90% sensitivity and 81.08% specificity in cross-validation and 80%/75% in testing. No statistical method was used to set the sample size in advance, and investigators knew the group allocation. In validation, the model predicted progression to ophthalmopathy with approximately 70% sensitivity and 72% to 85% specificity, a median of around six months before onset.

V and J lose 8 bases and 1 base, and a span of 21 bases separates them. The cysteine opens and the phenylalanine closes a CDR3 of 16 amino acids. The sequence is cut down to CDR3 DNA, 48 bases in frame from base 1. As encoded in the germline V gene, CDR1 is SGHAT while CDR2 is FQNNGV. This receptor was obtained from an adult woman with Graves' disease, either hyperthyroidism or ophthalmopathy (not recorded which). The rearrangement joined TRBV11-2 to TRBJ2-7; the D gene is unclear. Sequenced: peripheral blood or thyroid tissue (not recorded which). The bases read TGTGCCAGCGGCACACTAAAACGACTCCCTTCCTACGAGCAGTACTTC. Translation gives CASGTLKRLPSYEQYF.